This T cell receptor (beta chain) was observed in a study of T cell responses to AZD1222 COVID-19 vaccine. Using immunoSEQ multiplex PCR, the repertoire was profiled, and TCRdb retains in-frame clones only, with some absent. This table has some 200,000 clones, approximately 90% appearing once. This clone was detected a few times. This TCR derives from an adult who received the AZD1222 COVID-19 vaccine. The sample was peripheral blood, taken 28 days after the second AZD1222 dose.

CDR3 sequence (DNA): TGTGCCATCGGCGGGCAGGGATGGAACTATGGCTACACCTTC. Amino acids: CAIGGQGWNYGYTF. The rearrangement joins TRBV10-3 to TRBJ1-2; tentative D call: TRBD1 (5 bases). This CDR3 is 14 amino acids long. V gave up 8 bases and J gave up 2 bases, with 15 bases separating them. Germline CDR1 is ENHRY and CDR2 is SYGVKD.